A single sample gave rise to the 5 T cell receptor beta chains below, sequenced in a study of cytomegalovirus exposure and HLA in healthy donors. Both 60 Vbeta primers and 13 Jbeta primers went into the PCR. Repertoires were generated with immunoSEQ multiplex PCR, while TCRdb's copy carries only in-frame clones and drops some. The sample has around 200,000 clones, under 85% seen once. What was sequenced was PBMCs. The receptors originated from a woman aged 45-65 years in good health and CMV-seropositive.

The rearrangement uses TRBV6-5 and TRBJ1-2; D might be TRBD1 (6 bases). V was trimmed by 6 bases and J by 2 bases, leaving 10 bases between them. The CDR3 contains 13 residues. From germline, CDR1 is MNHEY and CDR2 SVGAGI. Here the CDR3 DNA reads TGTGCCAGCAGCCGGGACATCAACTATGGCTACACCTTC. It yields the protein CASSRDINYGYTF.

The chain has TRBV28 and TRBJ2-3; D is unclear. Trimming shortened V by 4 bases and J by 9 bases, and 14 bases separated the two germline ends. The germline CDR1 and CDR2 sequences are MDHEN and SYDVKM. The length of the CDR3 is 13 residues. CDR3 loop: CASSSPPHGTQYF. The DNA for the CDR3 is TGTGCCAGCAGTTCGCCACCTCATGGCACGCAGTATTTT.

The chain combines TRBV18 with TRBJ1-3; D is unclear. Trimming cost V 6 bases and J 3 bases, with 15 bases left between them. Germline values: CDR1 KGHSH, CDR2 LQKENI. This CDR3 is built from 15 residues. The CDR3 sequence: CASSLAGSIGNTIYF. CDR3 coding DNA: TGTGCCAGCTCCCTGGCGGGGAGTATTGGAAACACCATATATTTT.

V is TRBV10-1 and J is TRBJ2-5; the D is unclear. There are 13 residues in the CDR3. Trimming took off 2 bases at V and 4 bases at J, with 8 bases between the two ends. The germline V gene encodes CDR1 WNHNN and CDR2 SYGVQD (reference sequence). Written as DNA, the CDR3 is TGCGCCAGCAGTGAGCCCAACGGAGAGACCCAGTACTTC. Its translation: CASSEPNGETQYF.

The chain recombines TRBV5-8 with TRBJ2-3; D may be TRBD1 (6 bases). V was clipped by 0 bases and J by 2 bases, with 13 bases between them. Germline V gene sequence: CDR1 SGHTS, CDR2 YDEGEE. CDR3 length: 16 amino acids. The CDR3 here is CASSLGWGLITDTQYF. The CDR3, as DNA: TGTGCCAGCAGCTTGGGATGGGGGCTTATCACAGATACGCAGTATTTT. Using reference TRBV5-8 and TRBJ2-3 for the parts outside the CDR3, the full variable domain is EAGVTQSPTHLIKTRGQQATLRCSPISGHTSVYWYQQALGLGLQFLLWYDEGEERNRGNFPPRFSGRQFPNYSSELNVNALELEDSALYLCASSLGWGLITDTQYFGPGTRLTVL.